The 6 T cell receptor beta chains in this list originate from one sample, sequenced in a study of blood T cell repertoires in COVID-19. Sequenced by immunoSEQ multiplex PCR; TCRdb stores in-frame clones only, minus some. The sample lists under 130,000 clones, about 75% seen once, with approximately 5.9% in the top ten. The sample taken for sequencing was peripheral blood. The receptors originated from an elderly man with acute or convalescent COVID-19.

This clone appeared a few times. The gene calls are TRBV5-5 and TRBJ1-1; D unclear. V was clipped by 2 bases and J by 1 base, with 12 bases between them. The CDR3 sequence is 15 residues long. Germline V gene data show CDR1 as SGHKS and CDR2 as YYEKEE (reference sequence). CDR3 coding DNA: TGTGCCAGCAGCTTCGTCGGTTTTTCGAACACTGAAGCTTTCTTT. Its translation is CASSFVGFSNTEAFF.

CDR3 amino acids: CASSLERGKYEQYF. For the CDR3, the DNA is TGCGCCAGCAGCTTGGAAAGGGGGAAGTACGAGCAGTACTTC. The rearrangement joins TRBV5-1 to TRBJ2-7; possible D gene TRBD1, 6 bases. Germline V gives CDR1 SGHRS, CDR2 YFSETQ. The V end lost 0 bases, the J end lost 4 bases, and 11 bases lay between the germline ends. CDR3 length: 14 residues.

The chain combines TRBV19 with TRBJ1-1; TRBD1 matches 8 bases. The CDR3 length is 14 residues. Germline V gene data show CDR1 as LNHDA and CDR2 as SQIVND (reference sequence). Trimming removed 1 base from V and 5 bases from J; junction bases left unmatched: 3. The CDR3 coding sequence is TGTGCCAGTAGTATAGCAGGGGGCGGAACTGAAGCTTTCTTT. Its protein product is CASSIAGGGTEAFF.

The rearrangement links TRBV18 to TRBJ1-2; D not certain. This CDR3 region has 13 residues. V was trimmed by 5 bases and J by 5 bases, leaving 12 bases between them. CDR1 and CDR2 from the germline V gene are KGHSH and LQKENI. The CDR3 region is CASSISETYGYTF. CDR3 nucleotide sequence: TGTGCCAGCTCAATTAGCGAGACATATGGCTACACCTTC.

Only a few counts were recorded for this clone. The CDR3 protein is CASSRVRLAGYEQFF. For the CDR3, the DNA is TGTGCCAGCAGCCGAGTGCGACTAGCGGGATATGAGCAGTTCTTC. The V gene is TRBV11-2, the J gene TRBJ2-1, with TRBD2 identical over 11 bases. The germline gives CDR1 SGHAT, CDR2 FQNNGV. The V gene end was trimmed by 5 bases and the J gene end by 8 bases; junction bases not matched to a gene: 8. This CDR3 is 15 amino acids long.

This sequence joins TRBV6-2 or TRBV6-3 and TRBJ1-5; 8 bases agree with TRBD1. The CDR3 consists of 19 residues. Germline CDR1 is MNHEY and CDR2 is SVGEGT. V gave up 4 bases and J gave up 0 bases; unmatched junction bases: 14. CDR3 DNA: TGTGCCAGCAGTTCTATTAGTGGACAGGGAAGTTATAGCAATCAGCCCCAGCATTTT. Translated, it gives CASSSISGQGSYSNQPQHF.